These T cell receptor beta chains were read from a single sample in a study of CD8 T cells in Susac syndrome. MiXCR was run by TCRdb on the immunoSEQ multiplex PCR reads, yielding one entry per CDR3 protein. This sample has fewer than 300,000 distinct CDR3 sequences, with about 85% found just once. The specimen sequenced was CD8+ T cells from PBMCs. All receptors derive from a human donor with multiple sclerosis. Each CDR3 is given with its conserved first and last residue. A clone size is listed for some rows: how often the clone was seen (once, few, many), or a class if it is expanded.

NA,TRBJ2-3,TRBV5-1,CASSLEGQGTDTQYF
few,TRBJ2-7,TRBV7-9,CASSPRLAGGTYEQYF
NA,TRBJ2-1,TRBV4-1,CASSQDGVGGGSYNEQFF
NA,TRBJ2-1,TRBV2,CASPGGSVHDEQFF
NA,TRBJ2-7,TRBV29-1,CSVAQPDYEQYF
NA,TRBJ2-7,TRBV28,CASSLRTSGRLSYEQYF
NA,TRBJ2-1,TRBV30,CAWSVIRGGYNEQFF
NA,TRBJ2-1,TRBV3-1,CASSQGPGSFYNEQFF
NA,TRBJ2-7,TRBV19,CASSSGGRDYEQYF
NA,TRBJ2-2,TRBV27,CASSLYLTNTGELFF
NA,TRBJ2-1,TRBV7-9,CASSLSVVPNEQFF
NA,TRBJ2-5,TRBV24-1,CAKAGGETQYF
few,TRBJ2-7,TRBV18,CASSPPESYEQYF
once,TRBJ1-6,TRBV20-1,CSARDSLFINTNNSPLHF
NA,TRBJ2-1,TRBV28,CASSFFSDNEQFF
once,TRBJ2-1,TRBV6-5,CASSYQTLTTGMEQFF
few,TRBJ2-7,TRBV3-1,CASSQDRGEQYF
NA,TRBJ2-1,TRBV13,CASSRTAADYNEQFF
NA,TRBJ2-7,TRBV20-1,CSASGGMYEQYF
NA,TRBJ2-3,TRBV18,CASSPAVDGYQEQYF
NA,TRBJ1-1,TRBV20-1,CSAWGTGLNTEAFF
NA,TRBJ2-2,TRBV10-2,CASRGYTGELFF
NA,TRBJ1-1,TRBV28,CASSFGQRNTEAFF
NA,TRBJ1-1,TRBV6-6,CASSYDRGRSTEAFF
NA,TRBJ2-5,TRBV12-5,CASRDREETQYF
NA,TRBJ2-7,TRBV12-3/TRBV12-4,CASSQNRAYEQYF
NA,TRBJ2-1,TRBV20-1,CSARDGTDPWYNEQFF
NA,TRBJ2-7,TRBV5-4,CASSLDPALDEQYF
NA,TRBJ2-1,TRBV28,CATNDRYNEQFF
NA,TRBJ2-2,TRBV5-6,CASSLARAGELFF
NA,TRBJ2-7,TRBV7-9,CASSHTTYEQYF
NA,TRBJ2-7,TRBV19,CASSMGLYEQYF
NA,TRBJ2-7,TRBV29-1,CSVDGGYEQYF
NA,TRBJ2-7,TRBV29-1,CSVREVSYEQYF
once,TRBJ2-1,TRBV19,CASSILLADGHEQFF
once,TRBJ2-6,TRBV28,CASSPQVSGANVLTF
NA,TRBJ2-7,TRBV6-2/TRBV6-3,CASTLDPTNEEQYF
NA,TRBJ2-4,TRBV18,CASSRFGLAEKNIQYF
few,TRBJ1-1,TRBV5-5,CASSLDSPEAFF
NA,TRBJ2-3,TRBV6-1,CASSDSSGQMDTQYF
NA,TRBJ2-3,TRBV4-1,CASISTWGKEDTQYF
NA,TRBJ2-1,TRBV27,CASSPRTSRFNEQFF
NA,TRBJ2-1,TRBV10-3,CAISESVVAGGPDNEQFF
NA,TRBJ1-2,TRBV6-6,CASSYSIGAEGYTF